The 10 T cell receptor beta chains given below trace back to one sample, sequenced in a study of regulatory T cells in long-lasting Graves disease. Time point meaning: newly diagnosed GD, antithyroid drugs for less than 3 months. Isolated PBMC RNA provided the starting material for the TCR library. Investigators prepared the TCR beta libraries by applying iRepertoire HTBI primers and Arm-PCR of CDR3 regions. TCRdb re-called the multiplex PCR reads with MiXCR, one entry per CDR3 protein. In the table there are roughly 500,000 distinct CDR3 sequences, 14% of which are singletons. These data also formed part of another study, on T cells in Graves' hyperthyroidism and ophthalmopathy.

This specimen consisted of peripheral blood mononuclear cells (PBMCs), obtained at new diagnosis, from a patient treated with antithyroid drugs. All receptors derive from a woman between 45 and 60 years old with Graves disease.

Turning to this clonotype: A much larger clone differs from this one at a single base, so this may be a read error. The V call is TRBV5-6, the J call TRBJ2-1; perhaps TRBD1 as D (6 bases). The DNA end is a closer match to TRBJ2-5, so the J assignment may be wrong. This CDR3 is built from 14 residues. Germline V gene data show CDR1 as SGHDT and CDR2 as YYEEEE. CDR3 protein: CASSTGTRQDTQYF. CDR3 nucleotides: TGTGCCAGCAGCACCGGGACACGCCAGGATACCCAGTACTTC.

This clonotype has just a few counts. The CDR3: CASSIGTGGIPGSPLHF. CDR3 coding DNA: TGTGCCAGTAGTATCGGGACAGGGGGAATACCGGGGTCACCCCTCCACTTT. The J gene is TRBJ1-6, the V gene TRBV19; TRBD1 aligns across 11 bases. This CDR3 has 17 residues. The J segment lost 10 bases and the V segment lost 3 bases, leaving 11 bases of the junction unmatched. From germline, CDR1 is LNHDA and CDR2 SQIVND (reference sequence).

The genes are TRBV19 and TRBJ1-4; 7 nucleotides match TRBD1. Trimming at V came to 0 bases and at J to 4 bases, leaving 2 bases not matched to a gene. The CDR3 consists of 15 residues. Germline V gene sequence: CDR1 LNHDA, CDR2 SQIVND (reference sequence). DNA of the CDR3: TGTGCCAGTAGTATAGAGACAGGGATTAATGAAAAACTGTTTTTT. Its protein is CASSIETGINEKLFF.

This clonotype was counted only a few times. The V gene is TRBV5-1, the J gene TRBJ1-3, with D tentatively TRBD1 (5 bases). This CDR3 is 15 amino acids long. Trimming took 3 bases from V and 2 from J, leaving 12 bases between them. CDR1 is SGHRS and CDR2 is YFSETQ in the germline V gene. The CDR3 DNA follows: TGCGCCAGCAGCTATTCAGGGTTTACTGGAAACACCATATATTTT. This sequence encodes CASSYSGFTGNTIYF. Full variable domain (missing parts from reference TRBV5-1 and TRBJ1-3): KAGVTQTPRYLIKTRGQQVTLSCSPISGHRSVSWYQQTPGQGLQFLFEYFSETQRNKGNFPGRFSGRQFSNSRSEMNVSTLELGDSALYLCASSYSGFTGNTIYFGEGSWLTVV.

The sample holds a few counts of this clonotype. The chain carries TRBV30 and TRBJ1-1; D gene ambiguous. Trimming removed 4 bases from V and 2 bases from J, with 14 bases in between. There are 14 residues in the CDR3. The germline V gene encodes CDR1 GTSNPN and CDR2 SVGIG (reference sequence). The CDR3 reads CAWNRGFENTEAFF. The CDR3 nucleotides are TGTGCCTGGAATCGGGGATTCGAAAACACTGAAGCTTTCTTT.

This clonotype was recorded at least ten times. The J gene is TRBJ2-1, the V gene TRBV5-6; TRBD1 is a possible D gene (5 bases). The germline V gene has CDR1 SGHDT and CDR2 YYEEEE. The germline V and J ends were trimmed by 0 bases and 1 base, with 11 bases remaining between them. The CDR3 runs to 16 residues. The CDR3 here is CASSLGARGSYNEQFF. The CDR3 nucleotides read TGTGCCAGCAGCTTGGGGGCTAGGGGTTCCTACAATGAGCAGTTCTTC.

The V and J genes are TRBV10-3 and TRBJ2-7; D ambiguous. The ends were cut back, 0 bases at V and 3 bases at J, with 9 bases in the middle. The CDR3 extends over 14 amino acids. CDR1 is ENHRY, CDR2 SYGVKD, per germline. This chain's CDR3 is CAISESYRNYEQYF. The CDR3 DNA is TGTGCCATCAGTGAGTCGTATAGGAACTACGAGCAGTACTTC.

There are many counts of this clonotype. This chain uses TRBV30 with TRBJ1-5; D gene ambiguous. Trimming removed 1 base from V and 5 bases from J, with 6 bases in between. Germline lookup yields CDR1 GTSNPN and CDR2 SVGIG (reference sequence). The CDR3 extends over 12 amino acids. Here the CDR3 DNA reads TGTGCCTGGAGTGAGTGGGATCAGCCCCAGCATTTT. This gives the protein CAWSEWDQPQHF.

This clonotype was picked up many times. V and J are TRBV13 and TRBJ2-5; D gene unclear. Trimming stripped 2 bases from V and 5 bases from J, with 12 bases between. The CDR3 totals 14 residues. Germline V gene lookup returns CDR1 PRHDT and CDR2 FYEKMQ (reference sequence). CDR3 bases: TGTGCCAGCAGCTTACTAGTTGTGGCGGAGACCCAGTACTTC. This gives the protein CASSLLVVAETQYF.

This clonotype was detected ten times or more. The chain employs TRBV30 and TRBJ2-2; TRBD2 is a possible D gene (6 bases). V gave up 0 bases and J gave up 4 bases, with 12 bases separating them. The CDR3 covers 15 residues. Germline assignment: CDR1 GTSNPN and CDR2 SVGIG (reference sequence). This CDR3 reads CAWSVWLAFTGELFF. CDR3 nucleotide sequence: TGTGCCTGGAGTGTTTGGCTAGCGTTCACCGGGGAGCTGTTTTTT. The variable domain in full, completed from reference TRBV30 and TRBJ2-2, reads SQTIHQWPATLVQPVGSPLSLECTVEGTSNPNLYWYRQAAGRGLQLLFYSVGIGQISSEVPQNLSASRPQDRQFILSSKKLLLSDSGFYLCAWSVWLAFTGELFFGEGSRLTVL.